Listed below are T cell receptor beta chains from one sample, sequenced in a study of read filtering for tumor transcriptome and immune sequencing. TCRdb ran MiXCR on the reads and lists one entry per CDR3 protein. Counted here are 35,000 to 40,000 distinct CDR3 sequences, about 13% occurring once; the ten biggest clones make up 27%. The sample consisted of a population of CD138-negative cells sorted from bone marrow. These receptors were taken from a donor at least 40 years old with multiple myeloma. The CDR3 runs from the conserved cysteine through the conserved F or W. Fields, in order: clone size, V gene, J gene, D gene, CDR3 DNA, CDR3 protein. The D gene is left open where the match is weak. Not every row has a clone size; where given, it reads once, few, many or a size class.

many	TRBV6-7	TRBJ2-1	NA	TGTGCCCACAATGAGCAGTTCTTC	CAHNEQFF
NA	TRBV7-8	TRBJ1-1	NA	TGTGCCAGCAGCTTAAGCCCCCCGGGGAACACTGAAGCTTTCTTT	CASSLSPPGNTEAFF
many	TRBV28	TRBJ1-4	NA	TGTGCCAGCACCTTAGCAGGGATTGCAACTAATGAAAAACTGTTTTTT	CASTLAGIATNEKLFF
many	TRBV28	TRBJ1-2	NA	TGTGCCAGCAGTGGAGGACGGTTCTATGGCTACACCTTC	CASSGGRFYGYTF
NA	TRBV29-1	TRBJ1-1	TRBD1	TGCAGCGCCGCCCACGGGACAGGGAACACTGAAGCTTTCTTT	CSAAHGTGNTEAFF
NA	TRBV20-1	TRBJ1-6	TRBD1	TGCAGTGCTAGTTACAGGGGATGGAATTCACCCCTCCACTTT	CSASYRGWNSPLHF
medium-sized	TRBV18	TRBJ2-1	TRBD2	TGTGCCAGCTCACCACGGGGGACTAGCGGGATTAATGAGCAGTTCTTC	CASSPRGTSGINEQFF
many	TRBV7-9	TRBJ2-3	TRBD2	TGTGCCAGCAGCCCGGAGGCGGGAGCATGGGCAGATACGCAGTATTTT	CASSPEAGAWADTQYF
few	TRBV28	TRBJ2-3	NA	TGTGCCAGCAGTCCCCCGAGGGGCGGAGATACGCAGTATTTT	CASSPPRGGDTQYF
many	TRBV7-2	TRBJ2-3	TRBD2	TGTGCCAGCAGCTTACACGGACTAGCAAGTGATACGCAGTATTTT	CASSLHGLASDTQYF
many	TRBV11-3	TRBJ2-1	TRBD2	TGTGCCAGCAGCAACCTAGCGGGAGCCTACAATGAGCAGTTCTTC	CASSNLAGAYNEQFF
many	TRBV28	TRBJ1-2	NA	TGTGCCAGCAGTCCCCCGGGGAGCAACTATGGCTACACCTTC	CASSPPGSNYGYTF
NA	TRBV12-3/TRBV12-4	TRBJ2-5	TRBD2	TGTGCCAGCACCGTAGCGGGAGGGCCGGGAGAGACCCAGTACTTC	CASTVAGGPGETQYF
many	TRBV28	TRBJ2-3	TRBD2	TGTGCCAGCAACTTCCGGACTAGCGGATTCACAGATACGCAGTATTTT	CASNFRTSGFTDTQYF
many	TRBV7-2	TRBJ2-6	NA	TGTGCCAGCAGCCCTTCTGGGGCCAACGTCCTGACTTTC	CASSPSGANVLTF
many	TRBV10-3	TRBJ2-1	NA	TGTGCCATCAGTGCGGAAAATGACCCCTACAATGAGCAGTTCTTC	CAISAENDPYNEQFF
many	TRBV7-9	TRBJ2-3	NA	TGTGCCAGCAGCTCCCGGGACCCCAGGGAGAATACGCAGTATTTT	CASSSRDPRENTQYF
NA	TRBV10-3	TRBJ2-3	NA	TGTGCCATCAGTGAGTCGTCTACCGGCACAGATGCGCAGTATTTT	CAISESSTGTDAQYF
NA	TRBV20-1	TRBJ1-4	TRBD1	TGCAGTGCTGTTAAACCGGGACAGGGGGCGAATGAAGAACAGTTTTTT	CSAVKPGQGANEEQFF
many	TRBV20-1	TRBJ2-1	TRBD1	TGCAGTGCTAGGGACCCCCGGACAGGGTACAATGAGCAGTTCTTC	CSARDPRTGYNEQFF
many	TRBV20-1	TRBJ2-7	TRBD2	TGCAGTGCTAGACAGCGGGAAGTCGAGCAGTACTTC	CSARQREVEQYF
many	TRBV20-1	TRBJ1-1	TRBD1	TGCAGGCCCATTACAGGGGTTGGAGGCACTGAAGCTTTCTTT	CRPITGVGGTEAFF
many	TRBV6-5	TRBJ2-7	NA	TGTGCCAGCAGTTATACGGGCCCCCTCGGAGGAGACGAGCAGTACTTC	CASSYTGPLGGDEQYF
NA	TRBV5-1	TRBJ1-5	NA	TGCGCCAGCAGGGCTGATAGCAATCAGCCCCAGCATTTT	CASRADSNQPQHF
NA	TRBV3-1	TRBJ2-2	NA	TGTGCCAGCAGCCCGTGGGGGTCCCTTAGGGCCGGGGAGCTGTTTTTT	CASSPWGSLRAGELFF
many	TRBV12-5	TRBJ2-2	NA	TGTGCTAGTGGTTTTGCTGCTCTGAGGGAGCTGTTTTTT	CASGFAALRELFF
many	TRBV10-3	TRBJ2-1	TRBD2	TGTGCCATCAGGAGGACTAGCGGGATTTACAATGAGCAGTTCTTC	CAIRRTSGIYNEQFF
many	TRBV29-1	TRBJ1-5	NA	TGCAGCGTTTCTGGTCAGGGCGAACAGCCCCAGCATTTT	CSVSGQGEQPQHF